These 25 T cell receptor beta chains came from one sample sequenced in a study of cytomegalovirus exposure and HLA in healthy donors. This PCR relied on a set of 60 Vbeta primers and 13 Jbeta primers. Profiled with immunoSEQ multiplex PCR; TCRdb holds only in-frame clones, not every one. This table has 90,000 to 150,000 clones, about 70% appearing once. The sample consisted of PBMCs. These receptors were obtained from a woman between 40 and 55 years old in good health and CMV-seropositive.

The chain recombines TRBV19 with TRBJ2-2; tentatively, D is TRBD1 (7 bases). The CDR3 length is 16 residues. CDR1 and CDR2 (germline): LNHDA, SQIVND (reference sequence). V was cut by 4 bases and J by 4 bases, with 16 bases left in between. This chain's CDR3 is CASSTQGGWSTGELFF. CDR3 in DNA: TGTGCCAGTAGTACCCAGGGGGGATGGAGCACCGGGGAGCTGTTTTTT.

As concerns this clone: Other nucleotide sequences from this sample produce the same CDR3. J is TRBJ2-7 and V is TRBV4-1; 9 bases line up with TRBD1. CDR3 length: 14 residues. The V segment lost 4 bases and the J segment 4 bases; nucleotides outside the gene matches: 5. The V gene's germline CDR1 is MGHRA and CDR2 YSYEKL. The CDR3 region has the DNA TGCGCCAGCAGCCCCAGACAGGGGGGGTACGAGCAGTACTTC. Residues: CASSPRQGGYEQYF.

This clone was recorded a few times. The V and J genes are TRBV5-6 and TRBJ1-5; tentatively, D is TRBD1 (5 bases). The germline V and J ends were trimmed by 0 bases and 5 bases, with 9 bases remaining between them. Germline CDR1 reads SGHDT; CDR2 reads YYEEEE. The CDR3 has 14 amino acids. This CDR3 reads CASSLDRGDQPQHF. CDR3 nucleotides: TGTGCCAGCAGCTTGGATCGGGGGGATCAGCCCCAGCATTTT.

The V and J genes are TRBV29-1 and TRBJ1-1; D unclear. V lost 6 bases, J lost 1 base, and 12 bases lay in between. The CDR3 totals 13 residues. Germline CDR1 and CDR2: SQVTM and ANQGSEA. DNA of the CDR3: TGCAGCGTGGGTGGACTGAGGAACACTGAAGCTTTCTTT. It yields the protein CSVGGLRNTEAFF.

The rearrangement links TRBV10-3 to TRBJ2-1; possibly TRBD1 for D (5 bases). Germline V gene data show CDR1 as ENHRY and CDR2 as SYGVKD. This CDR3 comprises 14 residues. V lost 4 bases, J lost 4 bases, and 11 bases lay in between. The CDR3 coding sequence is TGTGCCATCAGTGTCCAGGGTAGGTACAATGAGCAGTTCTTC. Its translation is CAISVQGRYNEQFF.

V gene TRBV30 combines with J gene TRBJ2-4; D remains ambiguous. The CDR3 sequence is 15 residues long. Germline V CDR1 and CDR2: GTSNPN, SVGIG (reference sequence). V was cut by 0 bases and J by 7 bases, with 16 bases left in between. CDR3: CAWSVQAGLSNIQYF. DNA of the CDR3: TGTGCCTGGAGTGTTCAGGCAGGTCTGTCGAACATTCAGTACTTC.

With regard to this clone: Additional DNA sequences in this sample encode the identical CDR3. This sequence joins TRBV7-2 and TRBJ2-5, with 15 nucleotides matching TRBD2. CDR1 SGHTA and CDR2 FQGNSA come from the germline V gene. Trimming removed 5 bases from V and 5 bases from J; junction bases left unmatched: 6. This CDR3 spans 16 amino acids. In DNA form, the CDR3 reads TGTGCCAGCAGCCCAGGACTAGCGGGGGGGCGGGAGACCCAGTACTTC. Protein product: CASSPGLAGGRETQYF.

The CDR3 DNA sequence: TGTGCCAGCACTCCCAGTCCGACAAACTATGGCTACACCTTC. Encoded protein: CASTPSPTNYGYTF. This chain joins TRBV6-4 and TRBJ1-2, with D unclear. This CDR3 contains 14 residues. V lost 7 bases to trimming and J lost 2 bases, with 14 bases between them. From germline, CDR1 is MRHNA and CDR2 SNTAGT.

This CDR3 is CASSGISYEQYF. CDR3 DNA sequence: TGTGCCAGTAGCGGGATTTCCTACGAGCAGTACTTC. The V and J genes are TRBV19 and TRBJ2-7, with D perhaps matching TRBD2 (5 bases). CDR1 is LNHDA, CDR2 SQIVND, per germline (reference sequence). Deletions cut 6 bases from V and 1 base from J, with 7 bases between. The CDR3 sequence is 12 residues long.

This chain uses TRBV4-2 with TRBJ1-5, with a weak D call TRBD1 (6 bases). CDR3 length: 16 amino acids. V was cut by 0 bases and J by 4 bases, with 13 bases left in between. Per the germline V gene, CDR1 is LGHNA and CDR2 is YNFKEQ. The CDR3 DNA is TGTGCCAGCAGCCAAGAAGGCACAGGGATTAATCAGCCCCAGCATTTT. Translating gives CASSQEGTGINQPQHF.

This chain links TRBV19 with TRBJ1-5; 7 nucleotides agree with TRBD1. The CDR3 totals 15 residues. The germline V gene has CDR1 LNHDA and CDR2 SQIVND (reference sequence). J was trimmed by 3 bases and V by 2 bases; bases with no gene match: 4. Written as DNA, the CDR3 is TGTGCCAGTAGTATAAGCACAGGGGACAATCAGCCCCAGCATTTT. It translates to CASSISTGDNQPQHF.

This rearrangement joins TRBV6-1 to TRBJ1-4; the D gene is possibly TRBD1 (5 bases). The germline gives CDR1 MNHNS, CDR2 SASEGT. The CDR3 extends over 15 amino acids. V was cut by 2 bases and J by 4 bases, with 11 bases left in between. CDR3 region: CASSELTGGNEKLFF. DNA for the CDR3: TGTGCCAGCAGTGAACTCACAGGTGGTAATGAAAAACTGTTTTTT.

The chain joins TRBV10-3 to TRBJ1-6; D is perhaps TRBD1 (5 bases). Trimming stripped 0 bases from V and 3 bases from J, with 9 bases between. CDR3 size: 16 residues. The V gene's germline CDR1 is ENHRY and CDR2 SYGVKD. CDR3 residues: CAISESKGIYNSPLHF. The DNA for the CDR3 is TGTGCCATCAGTGAGTCGAAGGGGATCTATAATTCACCCCTCCACTTT.

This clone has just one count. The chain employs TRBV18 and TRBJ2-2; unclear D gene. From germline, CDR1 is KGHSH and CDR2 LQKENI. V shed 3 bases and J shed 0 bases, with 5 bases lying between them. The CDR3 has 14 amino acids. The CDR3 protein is CASSPPTNTGELFF. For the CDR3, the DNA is TGTGCCAGCTCACCTCCAACGAACACCGGGGAGCTGTTTTTT.

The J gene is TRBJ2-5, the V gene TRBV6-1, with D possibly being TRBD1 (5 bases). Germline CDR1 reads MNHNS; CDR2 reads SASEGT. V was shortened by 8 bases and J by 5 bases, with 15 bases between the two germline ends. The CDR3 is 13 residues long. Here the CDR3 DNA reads TGTGCCAGCTACGCGACAGTCGGGGAGACCCAGTACTTC. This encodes CASYATVGETQYF.

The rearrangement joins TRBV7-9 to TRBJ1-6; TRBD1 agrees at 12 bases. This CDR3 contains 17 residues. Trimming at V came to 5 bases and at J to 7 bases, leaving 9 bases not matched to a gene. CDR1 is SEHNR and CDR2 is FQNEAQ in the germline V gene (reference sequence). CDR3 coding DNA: TGTGCCAGCAGCCCCGGGACAGGGGGCTTTGGGAATTCACCCCTCCACTTT. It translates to CASSPGTGGFGNSPLHF.

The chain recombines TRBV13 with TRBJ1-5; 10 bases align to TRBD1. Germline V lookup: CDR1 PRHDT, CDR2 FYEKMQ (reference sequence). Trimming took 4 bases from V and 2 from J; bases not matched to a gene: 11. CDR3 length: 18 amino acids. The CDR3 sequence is CASSSPRDRGLGNQPQHF. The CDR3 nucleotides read TGTGCCAGCAGCTCCCCCCGGGACAGGGGTTTGGGCAATCAGCCCCAGCATTTT.

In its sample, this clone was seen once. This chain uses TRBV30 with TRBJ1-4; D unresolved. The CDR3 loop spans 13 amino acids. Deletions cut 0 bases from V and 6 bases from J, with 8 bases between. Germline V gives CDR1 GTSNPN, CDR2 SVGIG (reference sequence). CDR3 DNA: TGTGCCTGGAGTGTAGTGGCAGATGAAAAACTGTTTTTT. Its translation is CAWSVVADEKLFF.

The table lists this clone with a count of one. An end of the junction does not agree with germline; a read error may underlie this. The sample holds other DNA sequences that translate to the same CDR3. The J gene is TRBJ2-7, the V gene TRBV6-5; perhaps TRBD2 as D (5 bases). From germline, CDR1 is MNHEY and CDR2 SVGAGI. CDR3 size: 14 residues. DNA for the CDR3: TGTGCCAGTAGTTTGAGGACTCATCTAAACGAGCAGTACTTC. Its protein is CASSLRTHLNEQYF.

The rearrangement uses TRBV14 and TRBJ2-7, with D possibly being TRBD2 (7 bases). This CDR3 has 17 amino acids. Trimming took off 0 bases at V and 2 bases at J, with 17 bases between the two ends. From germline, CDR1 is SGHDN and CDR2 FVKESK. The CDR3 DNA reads TGTGCCAGCAGCCAAGAGCGGCTGGGAGGGGGGGCCTACGAGCAGTACTTC. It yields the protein CASSQERLGGGAYEQYF.

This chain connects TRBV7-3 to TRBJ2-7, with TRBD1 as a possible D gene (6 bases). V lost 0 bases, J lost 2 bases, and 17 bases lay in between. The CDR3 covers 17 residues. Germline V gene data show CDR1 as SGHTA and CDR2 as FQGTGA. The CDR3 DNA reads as TGTGCCAGCAGCTTAACAGCCGGGGCAGGGGTCACCTACGAGCAGTACTTC. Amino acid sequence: CASSLTAGAGVTYEQYF.

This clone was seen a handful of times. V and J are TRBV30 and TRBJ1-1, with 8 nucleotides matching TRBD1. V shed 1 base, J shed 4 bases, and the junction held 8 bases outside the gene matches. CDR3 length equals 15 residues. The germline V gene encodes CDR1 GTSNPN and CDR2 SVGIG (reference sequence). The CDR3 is CAWSGQGWRGTEAFF. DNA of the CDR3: TGTGCCTGGAGTGGACAGGGGTGGAGGGGCACTGAAGCTTTCTTT.

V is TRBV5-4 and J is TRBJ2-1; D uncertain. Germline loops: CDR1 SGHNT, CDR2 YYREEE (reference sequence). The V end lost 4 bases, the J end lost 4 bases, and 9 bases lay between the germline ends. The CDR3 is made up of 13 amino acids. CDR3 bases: TGTGCCAGCAGCCTGGACGGTTACAATGAGCAGTTCTTC. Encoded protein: CASSLDGYNEQFF. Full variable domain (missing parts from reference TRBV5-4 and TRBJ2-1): ETGVTQSPTHLIKTRGQQVTLRCSSQSGHNTVSWYQQALGQGPQFIFQYYREEENGRGNFPPRFSGLQFPNYSSELNVNALELDDSALYLCASSLDGYNEQFFGPGTRLTVL.

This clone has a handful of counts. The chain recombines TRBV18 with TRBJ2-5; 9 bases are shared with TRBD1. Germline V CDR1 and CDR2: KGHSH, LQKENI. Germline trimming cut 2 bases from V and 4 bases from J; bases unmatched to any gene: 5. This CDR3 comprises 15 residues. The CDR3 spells CASSPTGGWAETQYF. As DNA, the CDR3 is TGTGCCAGCTCACCAACAGGGGGCTGGGCAGAGACCCAGTACTTC.

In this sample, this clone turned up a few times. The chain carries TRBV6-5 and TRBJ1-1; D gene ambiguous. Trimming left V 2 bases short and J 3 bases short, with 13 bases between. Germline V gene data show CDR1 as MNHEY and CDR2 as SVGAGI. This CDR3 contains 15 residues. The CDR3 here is CASSYAGFQDTEAFF. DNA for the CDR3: TGTGCCAGCAGTTACGCGGGGTTTCAGGACACTGAAGCTTTCTTT.